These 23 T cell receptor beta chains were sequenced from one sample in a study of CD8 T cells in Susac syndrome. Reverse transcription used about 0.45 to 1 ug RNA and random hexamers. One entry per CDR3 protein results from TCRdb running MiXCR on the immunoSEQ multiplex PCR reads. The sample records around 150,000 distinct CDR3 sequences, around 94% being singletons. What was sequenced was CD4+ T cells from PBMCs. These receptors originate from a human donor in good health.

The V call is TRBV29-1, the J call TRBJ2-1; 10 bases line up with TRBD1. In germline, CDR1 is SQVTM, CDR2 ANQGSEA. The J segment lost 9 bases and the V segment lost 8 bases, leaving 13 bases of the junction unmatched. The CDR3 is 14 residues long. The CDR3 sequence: CSTWLGQGGAEQFF. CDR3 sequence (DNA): TGCAGCACATGGCTAGGACAGGGGGGAGCTGAGCAGTTCTTC.

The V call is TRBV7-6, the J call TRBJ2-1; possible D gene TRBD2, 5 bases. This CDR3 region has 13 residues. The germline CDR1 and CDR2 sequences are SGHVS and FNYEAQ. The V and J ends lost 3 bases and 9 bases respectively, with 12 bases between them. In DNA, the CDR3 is TGTGCCAGCAGCTTGGTACTAGGAACTGAGCAGTTCTTC. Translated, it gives CASSLVLGTEQFF.

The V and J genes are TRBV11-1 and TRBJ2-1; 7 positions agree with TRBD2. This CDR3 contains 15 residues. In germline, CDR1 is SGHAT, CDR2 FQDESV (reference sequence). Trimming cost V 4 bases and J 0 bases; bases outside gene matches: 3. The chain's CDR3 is CASSSGGSSYNEQFF. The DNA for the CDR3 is TGTGCCAGCAGCTCCGGGGGGAGCTCCTACAATGAGCAGTTCTTC.

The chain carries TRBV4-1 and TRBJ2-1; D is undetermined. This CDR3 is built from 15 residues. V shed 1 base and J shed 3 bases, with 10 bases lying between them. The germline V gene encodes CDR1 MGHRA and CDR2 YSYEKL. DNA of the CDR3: TGCGCCAGCAGCCAAGTTACAGATCTCTACAATGAGCAGTTCTTC. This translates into CASSQVTDLYNEQFF.

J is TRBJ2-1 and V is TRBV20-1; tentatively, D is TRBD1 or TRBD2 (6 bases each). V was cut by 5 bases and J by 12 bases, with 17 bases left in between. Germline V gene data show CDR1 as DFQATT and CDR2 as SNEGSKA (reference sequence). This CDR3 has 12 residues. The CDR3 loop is CSAHSGARGQFF. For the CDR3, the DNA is TGCAGTGCTCACTCGGGGGCCCGTGGGCAGTTCTTC.

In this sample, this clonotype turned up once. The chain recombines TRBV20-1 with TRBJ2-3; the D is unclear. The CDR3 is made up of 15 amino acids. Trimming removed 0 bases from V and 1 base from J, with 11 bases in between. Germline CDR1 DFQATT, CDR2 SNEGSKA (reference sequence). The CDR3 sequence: CSARDRGFGTDTQYF. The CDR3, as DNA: TGCAGTGCTAGAGATCGCGGATTTGGCACAGATACGCAGTATTTT.

DNA for the CDR3: TGCGCCAGCAGTCGTGGGACAGCACAAGAGACCCAGTACTTC. Protein: CASSRGTAQETQYF. V gene TRBV5-1 combines with J gene TRBJ2-5; 7 nucleotides line up with TRBD1. Germline assignment: CDR1 SGHRS and CDR2 YFSETQ. The CDR3 loop spans 14 amino acids. V lost 5 bases and J lost 2; bases outside the gene matches: 6.

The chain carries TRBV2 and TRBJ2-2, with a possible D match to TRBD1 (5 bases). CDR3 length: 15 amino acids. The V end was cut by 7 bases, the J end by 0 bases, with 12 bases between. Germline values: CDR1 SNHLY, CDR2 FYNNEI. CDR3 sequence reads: CASTKTAANTGELFF. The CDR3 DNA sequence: TGTGCCAGCACCAAGACAGCTGCGAACACCGGGGAGCTGTTTTTT.

This chain's CDR3 is CASSLNRFTDTQYF. As DNA, the CDR3 is TGTGCCAGCAGCTTAAACAGGTTCACAGATACGCAGTATTTT. This chain connects TRBV7-6 to TRBJ2-3, with a possible D match to TRBD1 (5 bases). This CDR3 region has 14 residues. V lost 2 bases, J lost 2 bases, and 8 bases lay in between. Germline CDR1 reads SGHVS; CDR2 reads FNYEAQ.

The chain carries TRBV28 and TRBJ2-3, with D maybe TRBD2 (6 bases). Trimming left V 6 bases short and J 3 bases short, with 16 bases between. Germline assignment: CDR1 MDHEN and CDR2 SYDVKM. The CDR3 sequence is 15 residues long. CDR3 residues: CASSEVHGGTDTQYF. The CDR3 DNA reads TGTGCCAGCAGCGAAGTGCACGGGGGTACAGATACGCAGTATTTT.

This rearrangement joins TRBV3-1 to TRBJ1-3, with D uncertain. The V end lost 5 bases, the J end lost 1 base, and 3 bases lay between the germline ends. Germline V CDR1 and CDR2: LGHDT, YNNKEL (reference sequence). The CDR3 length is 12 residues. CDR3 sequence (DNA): TGTGCCAGCAGCAAATCTGGAAACACCATATATTTT. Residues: CASSKSGNTIYF.

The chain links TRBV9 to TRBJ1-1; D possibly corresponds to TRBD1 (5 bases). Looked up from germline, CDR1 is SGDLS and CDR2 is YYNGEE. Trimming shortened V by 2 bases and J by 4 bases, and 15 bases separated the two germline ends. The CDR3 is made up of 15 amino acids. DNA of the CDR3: TGTGCCAGCAGCGTGGGGGACGGAGGGATCACTGAAGCTTTCTTT. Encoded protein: CASSVGDGGITEAFF.

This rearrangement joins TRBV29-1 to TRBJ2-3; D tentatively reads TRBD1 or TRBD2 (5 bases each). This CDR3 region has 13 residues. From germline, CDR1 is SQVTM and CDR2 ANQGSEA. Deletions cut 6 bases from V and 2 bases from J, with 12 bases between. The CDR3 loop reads CSVLGRYTDTQYF. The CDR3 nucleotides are TGCAGCGTCTTGGGACGGTACACAGATACGCAGTATTTT.

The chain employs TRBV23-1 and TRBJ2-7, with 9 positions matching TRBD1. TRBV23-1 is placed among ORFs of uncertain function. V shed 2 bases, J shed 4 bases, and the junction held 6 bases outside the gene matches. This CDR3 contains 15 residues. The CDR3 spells CASSQKTGGRYEQYF. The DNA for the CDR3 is TGCGCCAGCAGTCAAAAAACAGGGGGCAGGTACGAGCAGTACTTC.

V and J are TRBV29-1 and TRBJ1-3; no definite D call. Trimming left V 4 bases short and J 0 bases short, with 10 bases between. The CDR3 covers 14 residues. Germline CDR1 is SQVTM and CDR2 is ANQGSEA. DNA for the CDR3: TGCAGCGTTGGGGTCACGGGCTCTGGAAACACCATATATTTT. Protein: CSVGVTGSGNTIYF.

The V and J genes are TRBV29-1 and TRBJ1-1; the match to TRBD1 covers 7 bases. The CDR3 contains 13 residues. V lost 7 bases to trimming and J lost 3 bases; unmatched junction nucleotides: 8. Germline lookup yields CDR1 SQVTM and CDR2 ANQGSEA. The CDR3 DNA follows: TGCAGCGCCGTACAGGGGCGGGACACTGAAGCTTTCTTT. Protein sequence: CSAVQGRDTEAFF.

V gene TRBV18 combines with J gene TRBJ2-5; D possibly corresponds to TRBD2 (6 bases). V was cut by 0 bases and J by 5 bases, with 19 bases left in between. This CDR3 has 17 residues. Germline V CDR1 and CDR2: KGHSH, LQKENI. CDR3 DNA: TGTGCCAGCTCACCACCGGTACAGAGTTCGGGGAGGGAGACCCAGTACTTC. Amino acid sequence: CASSPPVQSSGRETQYF. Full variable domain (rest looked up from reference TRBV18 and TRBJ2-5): NAGVMQNPRHLVRRRGQEARLRCSPMKGHSHVYWYRQLPEEGLKFMVYLQKENIIDESGMPKERFSAEFPKEGPSILRIQQVVRGDSAAYFCASSPPVQSSGRETQYFGPGTRLLVL.

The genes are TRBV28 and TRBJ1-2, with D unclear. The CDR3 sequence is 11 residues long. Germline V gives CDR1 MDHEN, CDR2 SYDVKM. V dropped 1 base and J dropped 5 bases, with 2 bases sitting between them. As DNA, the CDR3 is TGTGCCAGCAGTTTATCTTATGGCTACACCTTC. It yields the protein CASSLSYGYTF.

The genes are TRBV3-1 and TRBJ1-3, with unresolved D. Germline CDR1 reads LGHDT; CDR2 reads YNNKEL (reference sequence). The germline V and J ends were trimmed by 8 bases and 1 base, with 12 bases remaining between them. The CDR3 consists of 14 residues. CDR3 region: CASVQSISGNTIYF. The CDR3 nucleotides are TGTGCCAGCGTACAGTCCATATCTGGAAACACCATATATTTT.

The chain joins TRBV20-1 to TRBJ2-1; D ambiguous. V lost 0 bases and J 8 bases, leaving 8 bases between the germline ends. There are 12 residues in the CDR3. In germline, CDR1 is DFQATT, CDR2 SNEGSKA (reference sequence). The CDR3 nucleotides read TGCAGTGCTAGAGATGGTCCGGATGAGCAGTTCTTC. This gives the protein CSARDGPDEQFF.

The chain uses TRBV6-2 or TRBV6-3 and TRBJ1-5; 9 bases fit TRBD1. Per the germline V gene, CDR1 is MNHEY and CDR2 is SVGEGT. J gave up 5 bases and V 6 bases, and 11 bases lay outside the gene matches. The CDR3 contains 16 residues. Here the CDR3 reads CASSHGVRTGDQPQHF. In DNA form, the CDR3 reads TGTGCCAGCAGCCACGGGGTAAGGACAGGGGATCAGCCCCAGCATTTT.

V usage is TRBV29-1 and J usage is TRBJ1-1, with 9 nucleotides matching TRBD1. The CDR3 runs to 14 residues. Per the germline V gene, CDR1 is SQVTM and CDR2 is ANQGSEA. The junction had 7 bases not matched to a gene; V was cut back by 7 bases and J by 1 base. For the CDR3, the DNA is TGCAGCGGTCACAGGGGGCCCGGGAACACTGAAGCTTTCTTT. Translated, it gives CSGHRGPGNTEAFF.

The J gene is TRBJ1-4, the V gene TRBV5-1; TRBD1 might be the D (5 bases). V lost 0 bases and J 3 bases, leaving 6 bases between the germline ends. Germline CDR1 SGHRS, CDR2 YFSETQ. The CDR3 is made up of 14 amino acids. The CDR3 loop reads CASSLGQSNEKLFF. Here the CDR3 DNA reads TGCGCCAGCAGCTTGGGACAGTCTAATGAAAAACTGTTTTTT.